This T cell receptor beta chain stems from a study of Ad26.COV2.S vaccination and SARS-CoV-2 variants. Whole-study context: Once, or twice with 56 days between doses, Ad26.COV2.S was given intramuscularly.

Produced via immunoSEQ multiplex PCR; TCRdb's table is partial and in-frame only. This sample yields over 200,000 clones, of which 88% are seen a single time; about 10% belongs to the top ten. Comments on this clone: What it binds is not known.

Treatment reported: some 19 received Ad26.COV2.S at low or high dose, single or two shots; a few received placebo; per-sample allocation not given. The study sampled participants on day 63 after the first vaccine or placebo injection. Donor was an adult aged 18-55 years in Boston. CDR3 length: 13 residues. Trimming cost V 5 bases and J 6 bases, with 14 bases left between them. Germline V gives CDR1 SEHNR, CDR2 FQNEAQ (reference sequence). Regarding the study as a whole: Those who received vaccine or placebo ended up with similar non-spike TCR breadth. Placebo recipients showed lower spike-specific TCR breadth than vaccinees.

J is TRBJ2-7 and V is TRBV7-9; weak D call: TRBD2 (5 bases). The sequencing here drew on peripheral blood, taken in a trial of Ad26.COV2.S vaccine versus placebo. The sequence derives from a person aged 18-60 years who received the Ad26.COV2.S COVID-19 vaccine or a placebo. The CDR3 region is CASSPGGFVEQYF. CDR3 in DNA: TGTGCCAGCAGCCCAGGCGGGTTTGTCGAGCAGTACTTC.